The sequence of this T cell receptor beta chain was determined in a study of T-cell reconstitution after alpha-beta-depleted transplantation in children. Study results and caveats: The origin of high day-60 TCRbeta diversity in some patients lay in surviving recipient T cells and thymic progenitors. The origin of alpha-beta T cells about two months after transplant was reportedly several hundred expanded graft clones.

Preparation of the TCRbeta library was carried out with unique molecular identifiers. TCRdb re-called the PCR reads with MiXCR, one entry per CDR3 protein. The repertoire holds around 450,000 distinct CDR3 sequences, with 43% as singletons. The CDR3 runs 12 residues. Trimming pared 4 bases from V and 13 bases from J, leaving 14 bases between. From germline, CDR1 is SGHAT and CDR2 FQNNGV. Concerning this clonotype itself: Its target is unknown.

This chain connects TRBV11-2 to TRBJ1-3, with D possibly matching TRBD1 (6 bases). This specimen was PBMCs, taken before TCRalphabeta/CD19-depleted stem cell transplant. The receptor was derived from a girl aged 2 to 9 with aplastic anemia, due to receive a stem cell transplant. The CDR3 loop is CASSSNRVNIYF. CDR3 nucleotides: TGTGCCAGCAGCTCTAACAGGGTCAATATATATTTT.